The TCR beta chain under discussion was sequenced for a study of T cells in Graves' hyperthyroidism and ophthalmopathy (dated by TCRdb to about 2019). Turning to the overall study: Peripheral blood samples were taken at initial diagnosis, before any treatment was given. The 100 discovery patients were randomly divided into training and test sets at a 7:3 ratio. Thyroid tissue and blood T-cell repertoires from about six Graves' hyperthyroidism patients were also compared in the study. TCR Vbeta CDR3 sequencing of 120 to 150 peripheral blood samples (about 45 ophthalmopathy, approximately 80 hyperthyroidism and roughly 17 progressor patients) is reported in the paper. A discovery cohort of approximately 100 patients, 43 with Graves' ophthalmopathy and over 55 with stable Graves' hyperthyroidism, was used to find distinguishing TCR V-J signatures. Whether ophthalmopathy could be predicted prospectively was tested in an independent validation cohort made up of roughly 20 hyperthyroidism patients plus 17 patients who later progressed to ophthalmopathy. After sampling, hyperthyroidism patients received methimazole starting at 30 mg daily, and ophthalmopathy patients received high-dose intravenous methylprednisolone. What the research found in general, with its limitations: Most expanded thyroid clonotypes (frequency above 0.001) were also detected in blood, a finding suggesting that blood repertoires may reflect thyroid immune responses. In validation, progression to ophthalmopathy was predicted by the model with roughly 69% sensitivity and around 76% specificity, a median of roughly 6 months before onset. A model built on a 13 V-J signature distinguished ophthalmopathy from stable hyperthyroidism, reaching around 88% sensitivity and 81.08% specificity in cross-validation and 80%/75% in testing. Sample size was not statistically predetermined, and investigators were not blinded to group allocation.

Stable Graves' hyperthyroidism was defined as the absence of progression to ophthalmopathy over 18 months of follow-up. Hyperthyroidism patients were newly diagnosed, had a disease duration of under 2 months, and were aged 18 to 65 years. Exclusion was applied to patients with uncontrolled infections, other autoimmune diseases, pregnancy or lactation. Diagnoses were established on the basis of clinical symptoms, serum thyroxine and TRAb, thyroid ultrasound, and orbital computed tomography. Ficoll-Paque density gradient centrifugation was used to isolate PBMCs from about 9.4 ml of fresh peripheral blood. Total RNA was extracted with Trizol reagent, and quality was checked on an Agilent 2100 Bioanalyzer. Ten or more counts support this clonotype. Its antigen remains unidentified. No much larger clonotype is one base removed from it; base qualities were not supplied. TCR beta CDR3 regions were amplified from RNA transcripts. For the first round of RT-PCR on the TCR CDR3, the HTBI primer set was used together with the Qiagen OneStep RT-PCR kit. Libraries were constructed in a second round of multiplex PCR, after which size selection and purification were performed. The libraries were sequenced on an Illumina HiSeq2000 using paired-end 100 bp reads. The original pipeline was this. SOAPnuke was used to process the raw data, with reads discarded if the reads contained adapters or uncalled bases, had a mean Phred below 15, or lacked an exact constant-primer or identifier match. High-quality paired reads were merged using COPE v1.2.5, and each unique nucleotide sequence was defined as a clonotype. Clonotypes were aligned to IMGT TRBV, TRBD and TRBJ reference segments using MiTCR v1.1. The analysis included only V-J combinations with a frequency above 0.0001, which together covered around 99% of the repertoires. A TCS score was defined as the ratio between F50 (clonal expansion) and ExV (chaos), using BLOSUM62-based TCRdist between CDR3 peptides within each V-J. Welch's t-statistics and random forest reduced some 510 V-J features to roughly 13, which were used in a naive Bayes classifier (R e1071). TCRdb reanalyzed the raw reads on its own, using fastp at Q25 for trimming and MiXCR for clone calling, and kept in-frame beta chains. CDR3 protein sequences are deduplicated, and each keeps its most common genes and DNA. V and J calls and clone size were set by TCRdb, not the authors. In all, the sample holds 550,000 to 600,000 distinct CDR3 sequences, and over 15% of those were seen once. Clones ranked in the top ten supply 15% to 20% of the sample.

This sequence originates from a woman aged 18-29 years with Graves' hyperthyroidism. Material for sequencing was blood.

CDR3 region: CSARVRGSTDTQYF. In nucleotide form, the sequence is TGCAGTGCTAGAGTGCGGGGTAGCACAGATACGCAGTATTTT. The chain was built from TRBV20-1 and TRBJ2-3; the D region possibly corresponds to TRBD2 (6 bases align). The CDR3 has 14 amino acids, counting the end cysteine and phenylalanine. Of all the DNA, just the CDR3 is kept, 42 bases in frame from base 1. The CDR1 and CDR2 encoded by the germline V gene (reference sequence) are DFQATT and SNEGSKA. V is cut by 1 base and J by 0 bases, and the space between the germline ends is 8 bases.